The 8 T cell receptor beta chains given below trace back to one sample, sequenced in a study of tumor-infiltrating lymphocytes in glioblastoma multiforme. Multiple V-beta primers and a C-beta primer amplified TCRB from RNA. TCRdb fed the multiplex PCR reads into MiXCR, producing one record per CDR3 protein. In the table there are 25,000 to 40,000 distinct CDR3 sequences, under 70% of which are singletons. Sequenced: brain tumor tissue. These receptors all stem from a male donor with glioblastoma.

This clonotype occurred many times. This chain joins TRBV5-1 and TRBJ2-7, with D maybe TRBD1 (6 bases). CDR3 length: 14 amino acids. Germline V gene lookup returns CDR1 SGHRS and CDR2 YFSETQ. V was shortened by 4 bases and J by 2 bases, with 13 bases between the two germline ends. The CDR3 loop reads CASSVGTRAYEQYF. In nucleotides, the CDR3 is TGCGCCAGCAGCGTCGGGACAAGGGCCTACGAGCAGTACTTC.

This clonotype was found many times. The rearrangement links TRBV28 to TRBJ2-5; D not certain. Trimming cost V 4 bases and J 5 bases, with 20 bases left between them. The germline V gene encodes CDR1 MDHEN and CDR2 SYDVKM. The CDR3 covers 16 residues. CDR3 in amino acids: CASSSPGSPNGETQYF. DNA of the CDR3: TGTGCCAGCAGTTCCCCAGGTAGCCCGAATGGGGAGACCCAGTACTTC.

This clonotype was found a few times. The chain joins TRBV20-1 to TRBJ1-6; D might be TRBD1 (6 bases). V was clipped by 1 base and J by 7 bases, with 14 bases between them. The CDR3 runs to 15 residues. Germline V CDR1 and CDR2: DFQATT, SNEGSKA (reference sequence). The CDR3 DNA reads TGCAGTGCTAGAGTGAGTAGGGGGGCAAATTCACCCCTCCACTTT. Protein product: CSARVSRGANSPLHF.

About this clonotype itself: An end of the junction does not agree with germline; a read error may underlie this. This sequence joins TRBV20-1 and TRBJ2-7; the match to TRBD2 covers 10 bases. This CDR3 comprises 15 residues. Looked up from germline, CDR1 is DFQATT and CDR2 is SNEGSKA (reference sequence). This chain's CDR3 is CNASASSGSSYEQYF. In nucleotides, the CDR3 is TGCAATGCTAGCGCCTCTAGCGGGAGTTCCTACGAGCAATACTTC.

This clonotype came up a few times. One end of the junction varies from germline; a read error may be responsible. The chain carries TRBV5-1 and TRBJ2-5; D may be TRBD1 or TRBD2 (5 bases each). The V gene's germline CDR1 is SGHRS and CDR2 YFSETQ. The CDR3 is 14 amino acids. CDR3 residues: CARSLGLAQETQYF. The CDR3 DNA follows: TGCGCCAGGAGCTTGGGGCTAGCCCAAGAGACCCAGTACTTC.

Of note for this clonotype: Mismatch with germline at one junction end may stem from a read error. The gene calls are TRBV6-1 and TRBJ2-7, with D maybe TRBD2 (5 bases). CDR3 length: 14 residues. Germline V gives CDR1 MNHNS, CDR2 SASEGT. The CDR3 nucleotides read TGTGCCAGCATTGGAAAGCGGAACTCCTACGACCAGTACTTC. It is translated as CASIGKRNSYDQYF.

With regard to this clonotype: Sequence at one end of the junction differs from germline and may be a read error. The chain couples TRBV10-1 to TRBJ2-2; D perhaps matches TRBD2 (6 bases). Per the germline V gene, CDR1 is WNHNN and CDR2 is SYGVQD (reference sequence). The CDR3 totals 16 residues. The CDR3 nucleotides read TGCGCCAGCAGTGAGTTTGGAGGGGCCGGCACCGGGGAGATGTTCTTT. Residues: CASSEFGGAGTGEMFF.

In its sample, this clonotype was seen a few times. This chain connects TRBV2 to TRBJ1-5; 9 bases map to TRBD1. After removal of 6 bases from V and 5 bases from J, the junction contained 8 bases not matched to a gene. CDR1 is SNHLY, CDR2 FYNNEI, per germline. The length of the CDR3 is 15 residues. This CDR3 reads CASSELGTGYQPQHF. CDR3 nucleotide sequence: TGTGCCAGCAGCGAGCTGGGGACAGGGTATCAGCCCCAGCATTTT.